This note documents a single T cell receptor beta chain sequence. What it binds is not known. Trimming took 0 bases from V and 2 from J, leaving 9 bases between them. Germline V gene data show CDR1 as MNHNY and CDR2 as SVGAGI (reference sequence). The CDR3 spans 15 residues. Findings of the study overall: The TCR gene usage of tumor memory CD4+ T cells clustered together with blood and lymph node memory CD4+ cells and with lymph node naive CD4+ cells. Tumor-infiltrating Treg TCR alpha and beta sequences overlapped most with tumor naive CD4+ T cells, then blood naive.

CD25-based Treg depletion was applied to purified naive CD4+ T cells. After constant-region reverse-primer amplification, full-length variable regions underwent semi-nested PCR with Nested Universal Primer A. Each CDR3 protein gets one entry after TCRdb re-called the 5' RACE reads with MiXCR. The sample has some 10,000 distinct CDR3 sequences; around 52% are singletons. The specimen sequenced was tumor-infiltrating naive CD4+ T cells sorted from the breast tumor. The sample's subset: naive CD4+ T cells, CD4+CD45RA+CD25-. V is TRBV6-6 and J is TRBJ2-3; D gene unclear. The receptor was isolated from a female donor with breast cancer. The CDR3 loop is CASSYSWADTDTQYF. In DNA, the CDR3 is TGTGCCAGCAGTTACTCGTGGGCAGACACAGATACGCAGTATTTT.